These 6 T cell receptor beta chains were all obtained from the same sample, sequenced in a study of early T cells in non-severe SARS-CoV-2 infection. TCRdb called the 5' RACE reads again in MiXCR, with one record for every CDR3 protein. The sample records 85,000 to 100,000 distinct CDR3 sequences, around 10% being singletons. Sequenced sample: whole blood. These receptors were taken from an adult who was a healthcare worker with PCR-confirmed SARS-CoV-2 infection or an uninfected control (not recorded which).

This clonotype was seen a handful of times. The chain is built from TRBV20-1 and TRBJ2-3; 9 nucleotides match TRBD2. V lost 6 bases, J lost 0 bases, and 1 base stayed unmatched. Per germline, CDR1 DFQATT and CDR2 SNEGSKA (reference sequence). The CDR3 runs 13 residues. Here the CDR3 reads CSALAGSTDTQYF. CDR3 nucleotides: TGCAGTGCCCTAGCGGGAAGCACAGATACGCAGTATTTT.

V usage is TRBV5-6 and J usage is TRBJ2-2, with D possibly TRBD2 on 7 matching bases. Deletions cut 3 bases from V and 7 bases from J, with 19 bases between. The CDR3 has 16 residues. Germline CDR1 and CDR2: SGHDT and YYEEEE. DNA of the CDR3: TGTGCCAGCAGCTCGGGGGGCCCGTATCTTGGCGGGGAGCTGTTTTTT. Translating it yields CASSSGGPYLGGELFF.

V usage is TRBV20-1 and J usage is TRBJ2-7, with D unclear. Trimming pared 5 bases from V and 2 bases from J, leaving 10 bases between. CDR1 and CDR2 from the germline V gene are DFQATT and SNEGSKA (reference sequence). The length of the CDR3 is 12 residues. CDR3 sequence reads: CSAHGNTYEQYF. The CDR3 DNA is TGCAGTGCTCATGGGAATACCTACGAGCAGTACTTC.

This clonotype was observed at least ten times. The CDR3 spells CASSLIIAVGGYTF. Here the CDR3 DNA reads TGTGCCAGCAGTTTAATCATTGCAGTCGGCGGCTACACCTTC. The chain is built from TRBV12-3 or TRBV12-4 and TRBJ1-2; the D is unclear. Trimming left V 2 bases short and J 8 bases short, with 15 bases between. This CDR3 comprises 14 residues.

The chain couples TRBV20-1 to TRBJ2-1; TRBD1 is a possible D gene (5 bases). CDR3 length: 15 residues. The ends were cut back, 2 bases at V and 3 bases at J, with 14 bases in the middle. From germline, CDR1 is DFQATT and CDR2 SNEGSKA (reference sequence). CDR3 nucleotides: TGCAGTGCTAGAAGGTTAATTGGACACTACAATGAGCAGTTCTTC. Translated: CSARRLIGHYNEQFF.

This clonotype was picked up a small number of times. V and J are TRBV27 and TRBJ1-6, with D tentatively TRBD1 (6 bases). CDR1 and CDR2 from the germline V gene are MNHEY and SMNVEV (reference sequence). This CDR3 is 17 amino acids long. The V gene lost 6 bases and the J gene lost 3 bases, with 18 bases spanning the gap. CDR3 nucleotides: TGTGCCAGCAGCCCAGACCAGGGGTCCTACTATAATTCACCCCTCCACTTT. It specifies CASSPDQGSYYNSPLHF.